This is a list of T cell receptor beta chains from one sample in a study of blood T cell repertoires in COVID-19. Method: immunoSEQ multiplex PCR; TCRdb's copy keeps in-frame clones and lacks some. The sample contains fewer than 650,000 clones, about 89% of which appear only once. The source material was peripheral blood. The receptors were sampled from a woman aged 45-59 years with COVID-19, enrolled during active disease. Both conserved end residues are part of each CDR3. A D gene is named only where the DNA matches it firmly. The size field is filled for only some rows; it gives once, few, many or a size class.

NA,TRBD1,TRBJ1-6,TRBV3-1/TRBV3-2,CASSQGRQGESPLHF,TGTGCCAGCAGCCAAGGGCGACAGGGTGAATCACCCCTCCACTTT
few,NA,TRBJ2-7,TRBV7-3,CASSPRALGEQYF,TGTGCCAGCAGCCCCAGGGCCCTTGGCGAGCAGTACTTC
NA,NA,TRBJ1-2,TRBV29-1,CSVDRQGHGYTF,TGCAGCGTTGATCGGCAGGGGCATGGCTACACCTTC
NA,NA,TRBJ2-3,TRBV2,CASSRGLSTDTQYF,TGTGCCAGCAGCCGAGGGCTTAGCACAGATACGCAGTATTTT
NA,NA,TRBJ1-1,TRBV27,CASSLREYTEAFF,TGTGCCAGCAGTTTACGGGAGTACACTGAAGCTTTCTTT
NA,NA,TRBJ2-1,TRBV24-1,CATERDSSYNEQFF,TGTGCCACCGAGCGTGACAGCTCCTACAATGAGCAGTTCTTC
NA,TRBD1,TRBJ1-2,TRBV10-2,CASRTDRDYGYTF,TGCGCCAGCAGGACCGACAGGGACTATGGCTACACCTTC
NA,TRBD2,TRBJ2-2,TRBV13,CASSLGTSGATGELFF,TGTGCCAGCAGCTTAGGGACTAGCGGGGCAACCGGGGAGCTGTTTTTT
NA,TRBD1,TRBJ2-2,TRBV5-8,CASSPRQGDGELFF,TGTGCCAGCAGCCCTAGACAGGGCGATGGGGAGCTGTTTTTT
once,NA,TRBJ1-2,TRBV7-3,CASSLTPGLEGTSGYTF,TGTGCCAGCAGCTTAACGCCGGGGTTGGAGGGCACGTCCGGCTACACCTTC
NA,TRBD2,TRBJ2-5,TRBV30,CAWGGTSDGVAQYF,TGTGCCTGGGGGGGGACTAGCGACGGTGTGGCCCAGTACTTC
NA,TRBD1,TRBJ1-3,TRBV2,CASSGEQGGLSGNTIYF,TGTGCCAGCAGTGGAGAACAGGGGGGCCTGTCAGGAAACACCATATATTTT
NA,TRBD1,TRBJ1-2,TRBV12-5,CASGLAGTGYGYTF,TGTGCTAGTGGTTTGGCAGGGACAGGCTATGGCTACACCTTC
NA,TRBD2,TRBJ2-1,TRBV10-3,CAISESAGGPYEQFF,TGTGCCATCAGTGAGTCGGCGGGGGGGCCCTATGAGCAGTTCTTC
NA,NA,TRBJ1-4,TRBV7-6,CASAGAVGEKLFF,TGTGCCAGCGCGGGGGCAGTGGGGGAAAAACTGTTTTTT
NA,NA,TRBJ1-1,TRBV7-8,CASSLPPETNTEAFF,TGTGCCAGCAGCTTACCCCCAGAGACTAACACTGAAGCTTTCTTT
NA,NA,TRBJ1-1,TRBV5-4,CASSLQVGSSGEAFF,TGTGCCAGCAGCCTCCAAGTTGGGAGTTCTGGTGAAGCTTTCTTT
NA,NA,TRBJ2-1,TRBV29-1,CSVGSIPQFF,TGCAGCGTTGGGTCTATCCCTCAGTTCTTC
NA,NA,TRBJ1-2,TRBV6-5,CASIQSQRLGGYTF,TGTGCCAGCATCCAATCCCAGCGCTTAGGCGGCTACACCTTC
NA,NA,TRBJ1-4,TRBV5-1,CASSLAGFNEKLFF,TGCGCCAGCAGCTTGGCAGGGTTTAACGAAAAACTGTTTTTT
NA,TRBD2,TRBJ2-1,TRBV19,CASRVVAGKDEQFF,TGTGCCAGCCGTGTGGTAGCGGGGAAGGATGAGCAGTTCTTC
NA,NA,TRBJ2-1,TRBV28,CASSLVRQGGKNEQFF,TGTGCCAGCAGTTTAGTCCGGCAGGGCGGTAAAAATGAGCAGTTCTTC
NA,NA,TRBJ2-4,TRBV11-2,CASSFGGPLGIQYF,TGTGCCAGCAGCTTCGGGGGGCCTCTTGGCATTCAGTACTTC
few,NA,TRBJ1-3,TRBV2,CASRSVGQSSGNTIYF,TGTGCCAGCAGATCAGTTGGGCAAAGCTCTGGAAACACCATATATTTT
few,TRBD1,TRBJ1-2,TRBV5-1,CASSARDRGLDGYTF,TGCGCCAGCAGCGCTCGGGACAGGGGGCTCGATGGCTACACCTTC
NA,NA,TRBJ2-7,TRBV10-3,CAISGRGEGEQYF,TGTGCCATCAGTGGACGTGGAGAAGGCGAGCAGTACTTC
NA,TRBD2,TRBJ2-7,TRBV27,CASSTSGASYEQYF,TGTGCCAGCAGTACTAGCGGGGCCTCCTACGAGCAGTACTTC
NA,TRBD2,TRBJ2-1,TRBV3-1/TRBV3-2,CASSQGGEGWSEQFF,TGTGCCAGCAGCCAAGGGGGGGAGGGTTGGAGTGAGCAGTTCTTC
NA,TRBD1,TRBJ2-5,TRBV19,CASSPGQGSRETQYF,TGTGCCAGTAGCCCGGGACAGGGGAGTAGAGAGACCCAGTACTTC
NA,TRBD2,TRBJ2-5,TRBV24-1,CATSPGGTGETQYF,TGTGCCACCAGTCCGGGGGGGACGGGAGAGACCCAGTACTTC
few,TRBD1,TRBJ1-3,TRBV5-1,CASSLAPGQEGNTIYF,TGCGCCAGCAGCTTGGCACCGGGACAGGAAGGAAACACCATATATTTT
NA,NA,TRBJ2-7,TRBV7-9,CASSSQGYEQYF,TGTGCCAGCAGCTCACAGGGATACGAGCAGTACTTC
NA,TRBD2,TRBJ2-3,TRBV9,CASSVAGGDTDTQYF,TGTGCCAGCAGCGTCGCTGGGGGGGACACAGATACGCAGTATTTT
NA,TRBD1,TRBJ2-1,TRBV24-1,CATSDYRDRDIYNEQFF,TGTGCCACCAGTGATTACCGGGACAGGGATATCTACAATGAGCAGTTCTTC
NA,NA,TRBJ1-1,TRBV6-5,CASSYDNTRGMTEAFF,TGTGCCAGCAGTTACGATAATACCCGAGGGATGACTGAAGCTTTCTTT
NA,NA,TRBJ1-4,TRBV7-2,CASSRWGDGGNEKLFF,TGTGCCAGCAGCCGCTGGGGGGACGGCGGGAATGAAAAACTGTTTTTT
NA,TRBD1,TRBJ2-7,TRBV15,CAIGDSSSYEQYF,TGTGCCATCGGGGACAGTAGCTCCTACGAGCAGTACTTC